This TCR beta chain was sequenced for a study of patients and donors after allogeneic stem cell transplantation. Via MiXCR, TCRdb re-called the RT-PCR reads, giving one row per CDR3 protein. Among approximately 88,000 distinct CDR3 sequences listed, roughly 5.1% were seen once. In its sample, this clonotype is medium-sized. V was shortened by 7 bases and J by 1 base, with 13 bases between the two germline ends. The CDR3 is 14 amino acids. V usage is TRBV12-3 or TRBV12-4 and J usage is TRBJ1-1; D not resolved. Sequenced input: blood, either unsorted or a sorted T cell fraction (not recorded which). The source is a human donor who was either an allogeneic HSCT recipient or a stem cell or donor lymphocyte infusion donor (not recorded which). It is not recorded whose cells these are; they may come from a transplant donor. This chain's CDR3 is CASTGGTPNTEAFF. The CDR3 nucleotides read TGTGCCAGCACCGGAGGAACACCGAACACTGAAGCTTTCTTT.